The present TCR beta chain was sequenced within a study of T cells after yellow fever vaccination. The study's findings and limits: The booster response re-showed most primary clones: 96% CD4, roughly 91% CD8.

A single record per CDR3 protein comes from TCRdb applying MiXCR to the 5' RACE reads. The profile shows about 510,000 distinct CDR3 sequences, 21% of them singletons. In regard to this clonotype: Its specificity is unknown.

This CDR3 has 14 residues. Trimming at V came to 3 bases and at J to 5 bases, leaving 5 bases not matched to a gene. CDR1 SEHNR and CDR2 FQNEAQ come from the germline V gene (reference sequence). The chain carries TRBV7-9 and TRBJ2-5; TRBD1 matches at 8 bases. Sequences were derived from PBMCs, sampled roughly 20 days after the first yellow fever vaccination. The receptor was derived from a man younger than 35 who received the YFV17D yellow fever vaccine. DNA of the CDR3: TGTGCCAGCAGCTTCGCAGGGGGCGACGAGACCCAGTACTTC. Protein: CASSFAGGDETQYF.